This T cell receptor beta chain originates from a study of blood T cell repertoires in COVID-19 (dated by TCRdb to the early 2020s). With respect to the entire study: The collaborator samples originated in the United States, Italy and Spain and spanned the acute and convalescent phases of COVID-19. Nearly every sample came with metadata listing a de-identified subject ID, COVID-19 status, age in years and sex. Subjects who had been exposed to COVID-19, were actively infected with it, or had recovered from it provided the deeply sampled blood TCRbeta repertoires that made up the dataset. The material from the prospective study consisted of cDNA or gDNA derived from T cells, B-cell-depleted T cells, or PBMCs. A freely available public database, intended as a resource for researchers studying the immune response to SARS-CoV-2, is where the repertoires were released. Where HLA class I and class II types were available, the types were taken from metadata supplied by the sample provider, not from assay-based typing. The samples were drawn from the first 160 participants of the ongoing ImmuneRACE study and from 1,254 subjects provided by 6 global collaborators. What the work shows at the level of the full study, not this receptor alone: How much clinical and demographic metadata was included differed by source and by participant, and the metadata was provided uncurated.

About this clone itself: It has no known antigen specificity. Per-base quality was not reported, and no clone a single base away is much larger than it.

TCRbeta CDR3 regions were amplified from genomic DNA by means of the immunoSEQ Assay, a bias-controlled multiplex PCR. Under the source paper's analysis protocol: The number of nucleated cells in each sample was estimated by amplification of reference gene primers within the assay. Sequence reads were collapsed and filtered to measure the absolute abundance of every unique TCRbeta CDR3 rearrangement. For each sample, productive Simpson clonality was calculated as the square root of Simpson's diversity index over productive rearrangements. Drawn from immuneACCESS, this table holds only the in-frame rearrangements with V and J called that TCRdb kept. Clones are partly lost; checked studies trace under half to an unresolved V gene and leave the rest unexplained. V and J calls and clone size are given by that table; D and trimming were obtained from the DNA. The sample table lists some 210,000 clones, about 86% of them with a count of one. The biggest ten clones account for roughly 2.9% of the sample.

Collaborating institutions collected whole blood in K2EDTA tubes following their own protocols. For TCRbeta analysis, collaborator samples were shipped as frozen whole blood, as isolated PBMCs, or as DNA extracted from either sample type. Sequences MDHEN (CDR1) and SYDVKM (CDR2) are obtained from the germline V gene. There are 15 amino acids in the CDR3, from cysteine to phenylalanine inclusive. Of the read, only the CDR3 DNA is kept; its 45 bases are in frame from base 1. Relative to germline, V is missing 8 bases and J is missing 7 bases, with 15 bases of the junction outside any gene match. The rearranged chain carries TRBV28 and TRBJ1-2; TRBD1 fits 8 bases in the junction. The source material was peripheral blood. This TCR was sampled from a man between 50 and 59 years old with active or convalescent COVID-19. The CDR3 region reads CASAGTGPTWGGYTF. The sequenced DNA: TGTGCCAGCGCCGGGACAGGTCCTACCTGGGGTGGCTACACCTTC.